One and the same sample provided the 25 T cell receptor beta chains below, sequenced in a study of response to subunit inactivated influenza vaccine. TCRdb processed the RT-PCR reads anew with MiXCR; each CDR3 protein has one entry. This table has 650,000 to 700,000 distinct CDR3 sequences, 15% to 19% appearing once. The material was PBMCs from blood, obtained less than 13 days after vaccination. The receptors derive from a man between 45 and 60 years old who received an inactivated influenza vaccine.

In its sample, this clonotype was seen a few times. V gene TRBV18 combines with J gene TRBJ1-2; D unclear. The CDR3 totals 14 residues. V lost 3 bases to trimming and J lost 4 bases, with 12 bases between them. Germline V CDR1 and CDR2: KGHSH, LQKENI. The CDR3 region is CASSPERNTYGYTF. DNA of the CDR3: TGTGCCAGCTCACCGGAACGGAACACCTATGGCTACACCTTC.

The chain links TRBV5-1 to TRBJ1-1, with 8 bases fitting TRBD1. The CDR3 consists of 15 residues. The germline V gene has CDR1 SGHRS and CDR2 YFSETQ. V trimming: 5 bases; J trimming: 5 bases; junction bases outside the gene matches: 11. CDR3 in amino acids: CASRGIDRGFTEAFF. The CDR3 nucleotides are TGCGCCAGCAGGGGTATCGACAGGGGTTTTACTGAAGCTTTCTTT.

This clonotype was counted between two and nine times. The CDR3 loop is CASSFGETRNNEQFF. The CDR3 DNA reads TGTGCCAGCAGTTTTGGTGAGACACGGAACAATGAGCAGTTCTTC. V is TRBV7-9 and J is TRBJ2-1; D ambiguous. V was clipped by 6 bases and J by 5 bases, with 17 bases between them. Germline V gene lookup returns CDR1 SEHNR and CDR2 FQNEAQ (reference sequence). This CDR3 is 15 amino acids long.

The rearrangement joins TRBV7-9 to TRBJ2-3, with 7 bases matching TRBD2. Losses at the gene ends were 5 bases for V and 6 bases for J; bases not matched to a gene: 2. Germline V gives CDR1 SEHNR, CDR2 FQNEAQ (reference sequence). This CDR3 is 12 amino acids long. This CDR3 reads CASSREVDTQYF. The DNA of the CDR3 is TGTGCCAGCAGCCGGGAGGTCGATACGCAGTATTTT.

V gene TRBV20-1 combines with J gene TRBJ2-7; 12 bases fit TRBD2. The CDR3 spans 18 residues. Unmatched junction bases numbered 13, after V lost 2 bases and J lost 2 bases. Looked up from germline, CDR1 is DFQATT and CDR2 is SNEGSKA (reference sequence). The CDR3 DNA sequence: TGCAGTGCTAGACGACTAGCGGGAGACCCAAGGTGGGCCTACGAGCAGTACTTC. This codes for CSARRLAGDPRWAYEQYF.

The rearrangement joins TRBV29-1 to TRBJ2-5, with 8 bases aligning to TRBD2. V gave up 5 bases and J gave up 7 bases; unmatched junction bases: 0. The germline CDR1 and CDR2 sequences are SQVTM and ANQGSEA. The length of the CDR3 is 10 residues. The CDR3 here is CSVREGTQYF. In DNA form, the CDR3 reads TGCAGCGTTCGGGAGGGGACCCAGTACTTC.

CDR3 nucleotides: TGTGCCAGCAGTTTATCCCCTCTGAAGGGCACTGAAGCTTTCTTT. Its protein product is CASSLSPLKGTEAFF. The rearrangement uses TRBV28 and TRBJ1-1, with no clear D. CDR1 and CDR2 from the germline V gene are MDHEN and SYDVKM. V lost 1 base and J lost 4, with 13 bases in between. The CDR3 contains 15 residues.

V is TRBV7-2 and J is TRBJ1-2; D is ambiguous. This CDR3 has 14 amino acids. Germline V lookup: CDR1 SGHTA, CDR2 FQGNSA. Between the trimmed V and J ends, which lost 5 bases and 4 bases, there was a span of 14 bases. CDR3 in amino acids: CASSQTDGIYGYTF. For the CDR3, the DNA is TGTGCCAGCAGCCAAACGGATGGGATCTATGGCTACACCTTC.

The rearrangement links TRBV20-1 to TRBJ1-2; 8 bases map to TRBD1. V trimming: 3 bases; J trimming: 8 bases; junction bases outside the gene matches: 14. Germline-derived CDR1 and CDR2 are DFQATT and SNEGSKA (reference sequence). The CDR3 has 15 amino acids. This chain's CDR3 is CSARGRDRSLMGYTF. The CDR3, as DNA: TGCAGTGCTAGGGGGCGGGACAGGAGTCTAATGGGCTACACCTTC.

The V gene is TRBV4-2, the J gene TRBJ2-7; D is unclear. CDR3 length: 13 residues. Trimming took off 0 bases at V and 2 bases at J, with 5 bases between the two ends. The germline V gene encodes CDR1 LGHNA and CDR2 YNFKEQ. This CDR3 reads CASSQDRPYEQYF. CDR3 in DNA: TGTGCCAGCAGCCAAGATCGCCCCTACGAGCAGTACTTC.

This clonotype has more than one count but fewer than ten. The rearrangement uses TRBV20-1 and TRBJ1-3, with D perhaps matching TRBD1 (5 bases). CDR1 is DFQATT, CDR2 SNEGSKA, per germline (reference sequence). This CDR3 is 17 amino acids long. Trimming pared 2 bases from V and 2 bases from J, leaving 19 bases between. For the CDR3, the DNA is TGCAGTGCTAGATTCCTAGGGGTCCCTGTAACTGGAAACACCATATATTTT. The encoded protein is CSARFLGVPVTGNTIYF.

The chain uses TRBV6-5 and TRBJ2-5; D unresolved. The CDR3 is 13 residues long. V lost 4 bases and J 10 bases, leaving 16 bases between the germline ends. In germline, CDR1 is MNHEY, CDR2 SVGAGI. CDR3 in amino acids: CASSFRASSNQYF. As DNA, the CDR3 is TGTGCCAGCAGTTTCCGGGCCTCCTCAAACCAGTACTTC.

The genes are TRBV20-1 and TRBJ1-1, with D possibly matching TRBD1 (5 bases). In germline, CDR1 is DFQATT, CDR2 SNEGSKA (reference sequence). CDR3 length: 12 amino acids. The ends were cut back, 6 bases at V and 8 bases at J, with 16 bases in the middle. DNA of the CDR3: TGCAGTGCGGAGGGGCTCGGGGGGGAAGCTTTCTTT. Amino acids: CSAEGLGGEAFF.

The table lists this clonotype with a few counts. The chain uses TRBV5-1 and TRBJ2-2, with D tentatively TRBD1 or TRBD2 (5 bases each). The V end was cut by 0 bases, the J end by 3 bases, with 15 bases between. CDR1 and CDR2 (germline): SGHRS, YFSETQ. CDR3 length: 17 amino acids. The chain's CDR3 is CASSLGPGRTYTGELFF. The CDR3 DNA is TGCGCCAGCAGCTTGGGGCCGGGACGTACTTACACCGGGGAGCTGTTTTTT.

This clonotype was seen a few times. CDR3 in amino acids: CASADGTSSTDTQYF. The CDR3 coding sequence is TGTGCTAGTGCCGACGGGACTTCTAGCACAGATACGCAGTATTTT. The V and J genes are TRBV12-5 and TRBJ2-3, with D possibly TRBD2 on 6 matching bases. CDR1 and CDR2 from the germline V gene are LGHNT and FRNRAP. The V end lost 7 bases, the J end lost 0 bases, and 14 bases lay between the germline ends. CDR3 size: 15 residues.

This clonotype was counted between two and nine times. The chain uses TRBV29-1 and TRBJ2-3; 7 positions match TRBD1. V was clipped by 4 bases and J by 5 bases; unmatched bases: 6. The CDR3 consists of 13 residues. Germline CDR1 SQVTM, CDR2 ANQGSEA. The CDR3 region is CSVGKQGRDTQYF. The CDR3 nucleotides are TGCAGCGTTGGGAAACAGGGGAGAGATACGCAGTATTTT.

The V gene is TRBV6-1, the J gene TRBJ1-1; no definite D call. Germline CDR1 MNHNS, CDR2 SASEGT. Trimming shortened V by 2 bases and J by 5 bases, and 9 bases separated the two germline ends. This CDR3 contains 13 residues. The CDR3 DNA reads as TGTGCCAGCAGTGAACACAAGATTACTGAAGCTTTCTTT. Its protein is CASSEHKITEAFF.

This clonotype was counted at least ten times. The V and J genes are TRBV20-1 and TRBJ1-1; TRBD1 is a possible D gene (5 bases). The CDR3 consists of 14 residues. CDR1 is DFQATT, CDR2 SNEGSKA, per germline (reference sequence). The CDR3, as DNA: TGCAGCGTTGGACAAGTCCTCATGAACACTGAAGCTTTCTTT. It codes for CSVGQVLMNTEAFF.

The rearrangement links TRBV6-1 to TRBJ2-2; D is tentatively TRBD1 or TRBD2 (5 bases each). Germline assignment: CDR1 MNHNS and CDR2 SASEGT. The CDR3 runs to 13 residues. Trimming removed 5 bases from V and 4 bases from J, with 8 bases in between. The CDR3 protein is CASSRDLTGELFF. CDR3 DNA: TGTGCCAGCAGTAGGGACCTCACCGGGGAGCTGTTTTTT.

This clonotype was seen repeatedly, ten times or more. The rearrangement joins TRBV15 to TRBJ1-5, with 7 bases that match TRBD1. Germline CDR1 is LNHNV and CDR2 is YYDKDF (reference sequence). The V and J ends lost 1 base and 3 bases, in that order; junction bases with no gene match: 12. The CDR3 totals 18 residues. CDR3: CATSRGSPLDRVNQPQHF. Written as DNA, the CDR3 is TGTGCCACCAGCAGAGGTTCCCCCCTTGACAGGGTCAATCAGCCCCAGCATTTT.

The chain recombines TRBV20-1 with TRBJ2-3, with D possibly matching TRBD2 (7 bases). From germline, CDR1 is DFQATT and CDR2 SNEGSKA (reference sequence). The CDR3 totals 13 residues. The V and J ends lost 7 bases and 1 base respectively, with 12 bases between them. CDR3 loop: CSVGGGRTDTQYF. The CDR3 nucleotides read TGCAGTGTAGGGGGAGGGCGCACAGATACGCAGTATTTT.

This clonotype was counted a few times. J is TRBJ2-7 and V is TRBV3-1; TRBD2 is a possible D gene (6 bases). V shed 0 bases and J shed 5 bases, with 14 bases lying between them. This CDR3 spans 15 amino acids. Germline V gene lookup returns CDR1 LGHDT and CDR2 YNNKEL (reference sequence). The DNA of the CDR3 is TGTGCCAGCAGCCAAGATAATGGTTGGGAGGACGAGCAGTACTTC. Protein sequence: CASSQDNGWEDEQYF.

V is TRBV5-4 and J is TRBJ1-1; D gene unclear. The CDR3 covers 13 residues. Germline-derived CDR1 and CDR2 are SGHNT and YYREEE (reference sequence). Between the trimmed V and J ends, which lost 8 bases and 0 bases, there was a span of 11 bases. CDR3 protein: CASTRSVNTEAFF. The CDR3 DNA reads as TGTGCCAGTACCAGATCCGTGAACACTGAAGCTTTCTTT.

The chain joins TRBV12-3 or TRBV12-4 to TRBJ1-2; D uncertain. V gave up 6 bases and J gave up 8 bases, with 16 bases separating them. The CDR3 is 13 amino acids. CDR3 coding DNA: TGTGCCAGCAGCTCCACGGCACGAGGGGGCTACACCTTC. Amino acids: CASSSTARGGYTF.

This clonotype was counted a few times. The CDR3 loop reads CSARVATGGKSPLHF. The CDR3 bases are TGCAGTGCTAGAGTTGCGACAGGGGGAAAATCACCCCTCCACTTT. The rearrangement joins TRBV20-1 to TRBJ1-6, with 9 nucleotides matching TRBD1. V lost 1 base to trimming and J lost 10 bases; unmatched junction nucleotides: 8. This CDR3 spans 15 amino acids. CDR1 is DFQATT and CDR2 is SNEGSKA in the germline V gene (reference sequence).